The present entry profiles one T cell receptor (beta chain) with its context. No antigen is known for it. MiXCR, run by TCRdb on the reads, gives a single entry per CDR3 protein. The sample records some 940,000 distinct CDR3 sequences, about 33% being singletons. This record comes from a study of T cell repertoires in cytomegalovirus infection. Germline V lookup: CDR1 SGDLS, CDR2 YYNGEE. The CDR3 has 16 amino acids. Between the trimmed V and J ends, which lost 0 bases and 3 bases, there was a span of 15 bases. This TCR came from a human donor in good health (CMV status not recorded). Some clones in this sample may be carry-over from other donors' samples. The source was cultured CD8+ T cells from PBMCs, collected from culture after CMV antigen stimulation. This rearrangement joins TRBV9 to TRBJ1-2; a possible D gene is TRBD1 (5 bases). CDR3 region: CASSVVVGRLDYGYTF. The CDR3 region has the DNA TGTGCCAGCAGCGTAGTGGTGGGACGGTTGGACTATGGCTACACCTTC.